This TCR beta chain appears in the sequencing data of a study of blood T cell repertoires in COVID-19. In this sample, this clone turned up once. At one boundary the junction diverges from the germline segment, which might be a read error. The germline V gene has CDR1 SSHAT and CDR2 FNYEAQ (reference sequence). The CDR3 loop spans 13 amino acids. Some clones are missing from TCRdb's copy, which holds only in-frame ones; the method was immunoSEQ multiplex PCR. The sample includes under 300,000 clones, around 91% of them seen just once. This sequence joins TRBV7-7 and TRBJ2-1; D is perhaps TRBD1 (5 bases). The origin of this receptor is a young woman who had recovered from COVID-19. The specimen sequenced was PBMCs or T cells enriched from blood (not recorded which). DNA of the CDR3: TGTGCTAGCAGCTCGACCCTTGGGGCGGAGCAGTTCTTC. Its translation: CASSSTLGAEQFF.